The entry below describes one T cell receptor (beta chain). The source of the sample is a study of CD8+ T cells in alopecia areata. RNA was isolated and reverse transcribed to cDNA, the sequencing template. TCRdb's table, derived via immunoSEQ multiplex PCR, lists solely in-frame clones and lacks some. The data hold around 190,000 clones, with approximately 60% observed a single time. Source material: CD8+ T cells sorted from blood. The TCR comes from a human donor in good health.

For the CDR3, the DNA is TGTGCCAGCAGCTTAGAGGGTAACACTGAAGCTTTCTTT. Translating gives CASSLEGNTEAFF. This chain connects TRBV5-6 to TRBJ1-1; D is undetermined. Germline V lookup: CDR1 SGHDT, CDR2 YYEEEE. This CDR3 comprises 13 residues. V lost 2 bases, J lost 2 bases, and 7 bases lay in between.